This is a list of T cell receptor beta chains from one sample in a study of Ad26.COV2.S vaccination and SARS-CoV-2 variants. Repertoires were generated with immunoSEQ multiplex PCR, while TCRdb's copy carries only in-frame clones and drops some. The table has about 390,000 clones, around 93% seen once. The sample consisted of peripheral blood, taken in a trial of Ad26.COV2.S vaccine versus placebo. The receptors come from a person aged 18 to 59 who received the Ad26.COV2.S COVID-19 vaccine or a placebo. The CDR3 runs from the conserved cysteine through the conserved F or W. The order of the fields is V gene, D gene, CDR3 protein. The D gene is left open where the match is weak.

>TRBV3-1/TRBV3-2|NA
CASSQQGIEAFF
>TRBV7-9|NA
CASSLMTGGPQPQHF
>TRBV19|NA
CASSINWGSRTEAFF
>TRBV7-2|NA
CASSLGPGPGNTIYF
>TRBV15|NA
CATSRGADEQYF
>TRBV6-5|NA
CASSYSRQSSGNTIYF
>TRBV28|NA
CASSVYTEAFF
>TRBV7-2|TRBD1
CASRETGGWGYTF
>TRBV7-9|NA
CASSPVLGGSGTEAFF
>TRBV12-3/TRBV12-4|NA
CASSLALRGGYTF
>TRBV7-9|NA
CASSLARTDTQYF
>TRBV15|TRBD1
CATSRGGQERYGYTF
>TRBV9|NA
CASSVVSTDTQYF
>TRBV6-6|NA
CASSLNNPNTEAFF
>TRBV4-3|NA
CASSHGQSAYEQYF
>TRBV30|NA
CASHLYGAYTIYF
>TRBV4-3|NA
CASSQGAGRTGELFF
>TRBV4-3|TRBD1
CASSQDRTGTGTGYTF
>TRBV5-4|NA
CASSSIGGLGPQETQYF
>TRBV18|TRBD2
CASSPRSGVNQETQYF
>TRBV29-1|NA
CSVVTWGRGRDGYEQYF
>TRBV7-2|NA
CASSPRGFADTQYF
>TRBV5-4|TRBD1
CASRRDRANNEQFF
>TRBV15|TRBD2
CATSDRLAGITDTQYF
>TRBV12-3/TRBV12-4|NA
CASSLARGGEAFF
>TRBV7-2|TRBD1
CASSPMVWDRGYEQYF
>TRBV7-8|TRBD2
CASSFLILRGGTGELFF
>TRBV5-1|NA
CASSLEGGYGYTF
>TRBV6-2/TRBV6-3|NA
CASSYEHLTEAFF
>TRBV10-3|NA
CAISESAEYSYNEQFF
>TRBV24-1|NA
CATSDFLINTEAFF
>TRBV11-2|NA
CASSPGLPGANYGYTF
>TRBV5-6|NA
CASSYAGGETQYF
>TRBV5-1|TRBD1
CASHRGTYNSPLHF
>TRBV6-6|NA
CASSYSRDYEQYF
>TRBV20-1|NA
CSANENTEAFF
>TRBV28|NA
CASSFLFSDMNTEAFF
>TRBV15|TRBD2
CATSRDYTSGATGELFF
>TRBV27|NA
CASSRGGTNEKLFF
>TRBV7-2|NA
CASTPRAGHQPQHF
>TRBV28|NA
CASSSDYGYTF
>TRBV2|NA
CATTGTITGELFF
>TRBV13|TRBD1
CASSIGDRANYGYTF
>TRBV18|NA
CASSPLPTGAASSYNEQFF
>TRBV19|NA
CAASPWAGHYEQYF
>TRBV28|NA
CASNGRADEQYF
>TRBV29-1|TRBD1
CSVARGKNTEAFF
>TRBV7-9|NA
CASSLPGLETQYF
>TRBV2|TRBD1
CASRTGTGTYEQYF